Below, one T cell receptor beta chain is given with its context. The antigen it recognizes is unknown. Per-base qualities were not stored, and no clone one base away is much larger. This entry belongs to a study of control samples from healthy donors and cancer patients (dated by TCRdb to about 2020). CDR3 length: 15 amino acids, cysteine to phenylalanine. Only the CDR3 part of the read is kept: 45 bases, read in frame from the first base. The germline V gene encodes CDR1 WSHSY and CDR2 SAAADI. V has 4 bases trimmed and J has 4 bases trimmed; junction bases matching no gene number 3. The receptor library was made with the immunoSEQ multiplex PCR assay. TCRdb retrieved this table from immuneACCESS and kept in-frame rearrangements only. Not all clones are present; in checked studies, unresolved V genes account for under half, and no reason is known for the remainder. This sample lists tens of thousands of clones; 90% were detected once. Over 3% of the sample lies in the top ten.

Sequencing was carried out using blood. Here the chain combines TRBV10-2 and TRBJ2-7; 14 bases in the junction line up with TRBD2. This receptor was identified in a woman under 30 in good health. The CDR3 protein sequence reads: CASSAGLAGGYEQYF. In nucleotides, the sequence is TGCGCCAGCAGTGCTGGACTAGCGGGGGGTTACGAGCAGTACTTC.